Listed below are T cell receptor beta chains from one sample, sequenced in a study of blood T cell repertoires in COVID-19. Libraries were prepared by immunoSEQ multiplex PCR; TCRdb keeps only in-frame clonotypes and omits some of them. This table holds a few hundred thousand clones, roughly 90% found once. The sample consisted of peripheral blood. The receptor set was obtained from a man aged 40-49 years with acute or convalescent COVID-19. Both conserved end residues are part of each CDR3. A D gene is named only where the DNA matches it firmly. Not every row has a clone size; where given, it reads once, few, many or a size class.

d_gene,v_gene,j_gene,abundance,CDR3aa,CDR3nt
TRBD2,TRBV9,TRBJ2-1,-,CASSVFSGSRNEQFF,TGTGCCAGCAGCGTTTTTAGCGGGAGTCGGAATGAGCAGTTCTTC
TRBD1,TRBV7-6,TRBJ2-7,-,CASSLAGQGAKQYF,TGTGCCAGCAGCTTAGCGGGACAGGGGGCCAAGCAGTACTTC
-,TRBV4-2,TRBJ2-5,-,CASSQYHRGGETQYF,TGTGCCAGCAGCCAGTACCACAGGGGGGGGGAGACCCAGTACTTC
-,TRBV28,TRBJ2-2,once,CASRKSRGNTGELFF,TGTGCCAGCAGGAAGTCTCGGGGGAACACCGGGGAGCTGTTTTTT
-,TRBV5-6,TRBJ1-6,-,CASSPVPTNSYNSPLHF,TGTGCCAGCAGCCCTGTCCCTACCAACTCCTATAATTCACCCCTCCACTTT
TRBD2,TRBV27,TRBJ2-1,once,CASSVGLAPYNEQFF,TGTGCCAGCAGTGTGGGACTAGCCCCGTACAATGAGCAGTTCTTC
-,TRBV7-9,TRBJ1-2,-,CASSLAPLPGYYGYTF,TGTGCCAGCAGCTTAGCCCCTCTCCCAGGATACTATGGCTACACCTTC
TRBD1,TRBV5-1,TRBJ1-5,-,CASSPGQGTQPQHF,TGCGCCAGCAGCCCCGGACAGGGTACACAGCCCCAGCATTTT
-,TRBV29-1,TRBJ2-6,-,CSVAVSKSGANVLTF,TGCAGCGTTGCCGTTTCGAAGAGTGGGGCCAACGTCCTGACTTTC
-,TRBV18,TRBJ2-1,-,CASSPSGLGNEQFF,TGTGCCAGCTCACCCTCAGGGTTGGGAAATGAGCAGTTCTTC
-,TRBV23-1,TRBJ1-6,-,CAQGSPLHF,TGCGCTCAGGGTTCACCCCTCCACTTT
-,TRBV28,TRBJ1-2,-,CASSLGSGIYGYTF,TGTGCCAGCAGTTTAGGGTCGGGTATCTATGGCTACACCTTC
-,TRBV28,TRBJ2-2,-,CASSWASVGTGELFF,TGTGCCAGCAGTTGGGCTAGCGTTGGGACCGGGGAGCTGTTTTTT
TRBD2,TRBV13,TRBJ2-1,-,CASRSSGAPNEQFF,TGTGCCAGCAGAAGTAGCGGGGCGCCCAATGAGCAGTTCTTC
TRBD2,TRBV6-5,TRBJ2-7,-,CAAGREGQYF,TGTGCCGCCGGGAGGGAAGGGCAGTACTTC
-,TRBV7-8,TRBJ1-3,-,CASSLEFGGDSGNTIYF,TGTGCCAGCAGCTTAGAGTTTGGGGGGGACTCTGGAAACACCATATATTTT
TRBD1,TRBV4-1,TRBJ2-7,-,CASSPGGVEQYF,TGCGCCAGCAGTCCAGGGGGCGTCGAGCAGTACTTC
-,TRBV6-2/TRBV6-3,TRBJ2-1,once,CASSLSRDSEEQFF,TGTGCCAGCAGCCTTTCGAGGGATTCAGAGGAGCAGTTCTTC
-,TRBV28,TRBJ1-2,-,CASSSDSSNTF,TGTGCCAGCAGTTCGGACTCTAGCAACACCTTC
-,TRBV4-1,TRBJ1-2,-,CASSQPAAGRRFRTF,TGCGCCAGCAGCCAACCGGCAGCGGGACGGAGGTTTCGAACCTTC
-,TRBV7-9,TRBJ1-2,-,CASSSTGLVSYGYTF,TGTGCCAGCAGCTCAACAGGGTTAGTTTCCTATGGCTACACCTTC
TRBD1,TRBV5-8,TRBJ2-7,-,CASSFRQGRSYEQYF,TGTGCCAGCAGCTTCCGACAGGGTCGGTCCTACGAGCAGTACTTC
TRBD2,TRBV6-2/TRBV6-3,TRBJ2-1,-,CASSLAGARYNEQFF,TGTGCCAGCAGTTTAGCGGGGGCCCGATACAATGAGCAGTTCTTC
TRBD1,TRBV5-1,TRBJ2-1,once,CASSLDRQGSYNEQFF,TGCGCCAGCAGCTTAGACCGACAGGGCTCCTACAATGAGCAGTTCTTC
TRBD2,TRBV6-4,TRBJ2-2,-,CASKSSGTHTGELFF,TGTGCCAGCAAGAGTAGCGGGACTCACACCGGGGAGCTGTTTTTT
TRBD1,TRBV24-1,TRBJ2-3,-,CATSGTGGTDTQYF,TGTGCCACCTCCGGGACAGGGGGCACAGATACGCAGTATTTT
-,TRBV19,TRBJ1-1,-,CASSIGPGENTEAFF,TGTGCCAGTAGTATCGGTCCAGGGGAGAACACTGAAGCTTTCTTT
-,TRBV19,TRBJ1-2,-,CASSSSRFYGYTF,TGTGCCAGTAGTAGTAGCCGTTTCTATGGCTACACCTTC
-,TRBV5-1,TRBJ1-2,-,CASSLDTGTPAFSF,TGCGCCAGCAGCTTGGACACCGGGACACCGGCTTTCTCCTTC
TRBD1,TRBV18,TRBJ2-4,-,CASSGTGGYDIQYF,TGTGCCAGCTCAGGGACAGGGGGTTATGACATTCAGTACTTC
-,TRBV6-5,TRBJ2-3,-,CASSSIYPDTQYF,TGTGCCAGCAGTTCGATCTACCCAGATACGCAGTATTTT
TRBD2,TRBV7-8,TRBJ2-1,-,CASTPPEREYYNEQFF,TGTGCCAGCACCCCACCGGAGCGGGAGTACTACAATGAGCAGTTCTTC
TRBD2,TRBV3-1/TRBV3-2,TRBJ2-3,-,CASSRSGSRGTQYF,TGTGCCAGCAGCCGGAGCGGGAGTAGGGGTACGCAGTATTTT
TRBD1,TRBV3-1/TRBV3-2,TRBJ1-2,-,CASSPGTAASSGYTF,TGTGCCAGCAGCCCCGGGACAGCCGCCTCCTCTGGCTACACCTTC
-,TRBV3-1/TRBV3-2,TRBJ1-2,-,CASSSGAPFGYTF,TGTGCCAGCAGCAGTGGGGCCCCTTTTGGCTACACCTTC
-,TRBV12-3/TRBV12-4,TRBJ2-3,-,CASSVNTDTQYF,TGTGCCAGCAGCGTTAACACAGATACGCAGTATTTT
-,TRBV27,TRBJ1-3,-,CASSPYFSSGNTIYF,TGTGCCAGCAGCCCATACTTCTCCTCTGGAAACACCATATATTTT
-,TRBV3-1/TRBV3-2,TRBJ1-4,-,CASSPNGGRDEKLFF,TGTGCCAGCAGCCCCAACGGTGGGCGAGATGAAAAACTGTTTTTT
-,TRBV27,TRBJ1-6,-,CASSGMGADYNSPLHF,TGTGCCAGCAGTGGGATGGGGGCGGATTATAATTCACCCCTCCACTTT
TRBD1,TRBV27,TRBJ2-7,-,CASNPRDRGGEQYF,TGTGCCAGCAACCCCAGGGACAGGGGAGGCGAGCAGTACTTC
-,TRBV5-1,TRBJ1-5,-,CASSLGHVNQPQHF,TGCGCCAGCAGCCTAGGACACGTCAATCAGCCCCAGCATTTT
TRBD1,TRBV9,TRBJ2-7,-,CASSVQGGDEQYF,TGTGCCAGCAGCGTACAAGGGGGCGACGAGCAGTACTTC